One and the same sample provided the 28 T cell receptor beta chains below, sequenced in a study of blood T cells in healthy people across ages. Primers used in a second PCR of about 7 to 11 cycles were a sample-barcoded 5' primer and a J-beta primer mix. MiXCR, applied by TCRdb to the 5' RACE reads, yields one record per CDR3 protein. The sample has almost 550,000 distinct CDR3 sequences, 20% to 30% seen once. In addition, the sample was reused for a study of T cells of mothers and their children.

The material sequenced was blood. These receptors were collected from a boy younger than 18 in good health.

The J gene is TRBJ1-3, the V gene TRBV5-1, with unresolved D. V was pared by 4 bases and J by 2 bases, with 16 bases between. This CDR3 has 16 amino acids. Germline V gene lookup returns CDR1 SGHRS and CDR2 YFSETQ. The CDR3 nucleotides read TGCGCCAGCAGCCCAGAAAGGGCAAATACTGGAAACACCATATATTTT. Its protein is CASSPERANTGNTIYF. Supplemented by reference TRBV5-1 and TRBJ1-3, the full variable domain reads KAGVTQTPRYLIKTRGQQVTLSCSPISGHRSVSWYQQTPGQGLQFLFEYFSETQRNKGNFPGRFSGRQFSNSRSEMNVSTLELGDSALYLCASSPERANTGNTIYFGEGSWLTVV.

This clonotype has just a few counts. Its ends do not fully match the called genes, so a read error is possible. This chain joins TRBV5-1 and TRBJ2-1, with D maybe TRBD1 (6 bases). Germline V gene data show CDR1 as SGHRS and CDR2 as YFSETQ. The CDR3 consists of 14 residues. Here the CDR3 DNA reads TGTGCCAGCAGCTTGTCCGGGACATACAACGAGCAGTTCTTC. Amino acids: CASSLSGTYNEQFF.

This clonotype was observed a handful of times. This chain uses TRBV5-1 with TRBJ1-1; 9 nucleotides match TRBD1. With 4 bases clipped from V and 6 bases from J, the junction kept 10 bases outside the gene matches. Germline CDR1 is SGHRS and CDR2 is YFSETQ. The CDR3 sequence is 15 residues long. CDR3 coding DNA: TGCGCCAGCAGCCTGGGACAGGGTCAAGTCTCTGAAGCTTTCTTT. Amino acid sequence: CASSLGQGQVSEAFF.

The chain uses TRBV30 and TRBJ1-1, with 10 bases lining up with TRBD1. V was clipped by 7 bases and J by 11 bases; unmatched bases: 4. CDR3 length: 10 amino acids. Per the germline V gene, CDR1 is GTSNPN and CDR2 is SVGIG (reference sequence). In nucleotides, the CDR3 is TGTGCCTATGCGGACAGGGGGGCTTTCTTT. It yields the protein CAYADRGAFF.

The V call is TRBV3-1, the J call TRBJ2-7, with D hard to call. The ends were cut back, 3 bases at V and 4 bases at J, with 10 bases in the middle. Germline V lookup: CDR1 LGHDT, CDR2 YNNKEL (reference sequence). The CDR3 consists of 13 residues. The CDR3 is CASSHGYAYEQYF. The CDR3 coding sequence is TGTGCCAGCAGCCATGGATATGCGTACGAGCAGTACTTC.

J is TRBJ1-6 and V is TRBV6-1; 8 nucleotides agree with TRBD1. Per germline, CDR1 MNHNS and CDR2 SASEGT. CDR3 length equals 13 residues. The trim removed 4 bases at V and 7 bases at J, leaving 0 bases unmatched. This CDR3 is CASSGDRNSPLHF. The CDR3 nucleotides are TGTGCCAGCAGTGGGGACAGGAATTCACCCCTCCACTTT.

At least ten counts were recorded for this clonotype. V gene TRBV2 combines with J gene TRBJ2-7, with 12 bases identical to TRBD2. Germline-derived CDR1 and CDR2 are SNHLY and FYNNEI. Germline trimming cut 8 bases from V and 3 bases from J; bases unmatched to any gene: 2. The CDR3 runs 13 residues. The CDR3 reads CASQLAGGYEQYF. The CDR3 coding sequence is TGTGCCAGCCAACTAGCGGGGGGCTACGAGCAGTACTTC.

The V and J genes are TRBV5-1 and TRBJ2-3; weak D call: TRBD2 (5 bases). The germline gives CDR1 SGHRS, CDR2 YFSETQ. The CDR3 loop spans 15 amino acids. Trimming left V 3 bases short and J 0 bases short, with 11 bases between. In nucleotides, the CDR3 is TGCGCCAGCAGCTGGAGGTGGCAGAGCACAGATACGCAGTATTTT. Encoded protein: CASSWRWQSTDTQYF.

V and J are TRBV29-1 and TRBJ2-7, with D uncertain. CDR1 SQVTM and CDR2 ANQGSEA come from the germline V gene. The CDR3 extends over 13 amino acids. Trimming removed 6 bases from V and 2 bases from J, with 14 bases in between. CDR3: CSVLGRGPYEQYF. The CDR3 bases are TGCAGCGTCCTTGGACGTGGCCCCTACGAGCAGTACTTC.

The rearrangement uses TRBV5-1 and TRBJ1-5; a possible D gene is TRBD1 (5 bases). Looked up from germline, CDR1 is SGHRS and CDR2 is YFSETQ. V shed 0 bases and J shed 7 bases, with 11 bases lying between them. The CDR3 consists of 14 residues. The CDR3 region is CASSLAGGLQPQHF. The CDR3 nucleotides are TGCGCCAGCAGCTTGGCCGGGGGATTGCAGCCCCAGCATTTT.

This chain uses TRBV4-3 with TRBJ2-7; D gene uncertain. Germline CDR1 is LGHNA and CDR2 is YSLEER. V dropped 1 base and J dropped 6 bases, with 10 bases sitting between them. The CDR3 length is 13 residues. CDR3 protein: CASSQVEGLEQYF. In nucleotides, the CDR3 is TGCGCCAGCAGCCAAGTCGAAGGTCTCGAGCAGTACTTC.

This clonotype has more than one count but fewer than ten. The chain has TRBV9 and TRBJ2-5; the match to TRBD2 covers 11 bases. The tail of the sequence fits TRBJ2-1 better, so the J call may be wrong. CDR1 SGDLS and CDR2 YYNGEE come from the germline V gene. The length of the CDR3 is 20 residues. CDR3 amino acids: CASSVGASGGPSGAYNEQFF. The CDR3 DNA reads TGTGCCAGCAGCGTAGGGGCTAGCGGGGGGCCGTCCGGTGCCTACAATGAGCAGTTCTTC.

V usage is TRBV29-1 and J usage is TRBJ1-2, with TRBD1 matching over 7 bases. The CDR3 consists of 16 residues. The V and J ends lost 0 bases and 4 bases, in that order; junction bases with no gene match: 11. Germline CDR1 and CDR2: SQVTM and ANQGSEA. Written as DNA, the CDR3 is TGCAGCGTTGAAGATCAGCAGGAGGACAGGACCTATGGCTACACCTTC. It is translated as CSVEDQQEDRTYGYTF.

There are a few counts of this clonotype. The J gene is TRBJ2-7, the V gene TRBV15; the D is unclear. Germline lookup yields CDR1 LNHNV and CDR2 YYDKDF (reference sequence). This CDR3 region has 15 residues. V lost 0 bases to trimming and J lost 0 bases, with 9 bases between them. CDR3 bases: TGTGCCACCAGCAGAGATTATAAGGGCTCCTACGAGCAGTACTTC. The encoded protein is CATSRDYKGSYEQYF.

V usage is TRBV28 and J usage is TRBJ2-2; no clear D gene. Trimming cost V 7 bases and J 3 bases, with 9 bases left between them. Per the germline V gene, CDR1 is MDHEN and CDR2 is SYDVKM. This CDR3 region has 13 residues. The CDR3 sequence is CASTLSDTGELFF. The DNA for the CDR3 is TGTGCCAGCACCCTTTCTGACACCGGGGAGCTGTTTTTT.

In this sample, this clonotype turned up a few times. The CDR3 nucleotides read TGTGCCAGCAGTTACCCTCGGGCGACTCTAGCCAAAAACATTCAGTACTTC. It codes for CASSYPRATLAKNIQYF. The chain is built from TRBV6-2 or TRBV6-3 and TRBJ2-4, with D hard to call. V shed 2 bases and J shed 0 bases, with 14 bases lying between them. This CDR3 is built from 17 residues. CDR1 is MNHEY and CDR2 is SVGEGT in the germline V gene.

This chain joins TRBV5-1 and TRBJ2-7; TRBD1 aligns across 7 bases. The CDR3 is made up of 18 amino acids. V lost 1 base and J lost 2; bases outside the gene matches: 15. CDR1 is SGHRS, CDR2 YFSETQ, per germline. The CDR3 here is CASSLNYGTGAYTYEQYF. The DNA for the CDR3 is TGCGCCAGCAGCTTGAATTATGGAACAGGGGCGTACACCTACGAGCAGTACTTC.

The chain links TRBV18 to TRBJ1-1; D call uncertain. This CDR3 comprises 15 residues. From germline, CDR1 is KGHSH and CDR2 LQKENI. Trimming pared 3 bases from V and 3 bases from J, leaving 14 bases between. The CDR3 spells CASSPLVSQDTEAFF. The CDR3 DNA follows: TGTGCCAGCTCACCCTTAGTATCTCAGGACACTGAAGCTTTCTTT.

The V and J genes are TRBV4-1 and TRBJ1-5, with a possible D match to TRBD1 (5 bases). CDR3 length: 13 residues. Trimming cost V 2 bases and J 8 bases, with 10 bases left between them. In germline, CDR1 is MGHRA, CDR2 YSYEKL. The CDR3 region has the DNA TGCGCCAGCAGCCAATTGTGGGGGGAGCCCCAGCATTTT. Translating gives CASSQLWGEPQHF.

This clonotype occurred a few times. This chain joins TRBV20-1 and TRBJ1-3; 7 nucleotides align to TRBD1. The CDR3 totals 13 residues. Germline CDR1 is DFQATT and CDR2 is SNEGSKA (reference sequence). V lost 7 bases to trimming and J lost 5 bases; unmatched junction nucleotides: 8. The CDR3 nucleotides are TGCAGTGTGGGGGACAGACTCCGAAACACCATATATTTT. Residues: CSVGDRLRNTIYF.

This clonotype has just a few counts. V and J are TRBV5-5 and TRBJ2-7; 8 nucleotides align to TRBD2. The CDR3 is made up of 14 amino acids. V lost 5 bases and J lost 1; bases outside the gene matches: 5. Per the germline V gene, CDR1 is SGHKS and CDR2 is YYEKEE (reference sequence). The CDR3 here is CASRPLAGSYEQYF. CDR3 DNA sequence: TGTGCCAGCAGACCTTTAGCGGGATCCTACGAGCAGTACTTC.

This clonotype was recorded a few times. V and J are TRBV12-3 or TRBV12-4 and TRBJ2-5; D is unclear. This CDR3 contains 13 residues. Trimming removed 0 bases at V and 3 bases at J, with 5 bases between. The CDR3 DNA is TGTGCCAGCAGTTTAGCCAACAAAGAGACCCAGTACTTC. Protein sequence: CASSLANKETQYF.

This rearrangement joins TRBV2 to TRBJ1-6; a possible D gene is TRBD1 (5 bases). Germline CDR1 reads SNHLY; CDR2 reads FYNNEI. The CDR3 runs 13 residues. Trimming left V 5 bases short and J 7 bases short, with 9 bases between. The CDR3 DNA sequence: TGTGCCAGCAGTTTCGGGACGAATTCACCCCTCCACTTT. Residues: CASSFGTNSPLHF.

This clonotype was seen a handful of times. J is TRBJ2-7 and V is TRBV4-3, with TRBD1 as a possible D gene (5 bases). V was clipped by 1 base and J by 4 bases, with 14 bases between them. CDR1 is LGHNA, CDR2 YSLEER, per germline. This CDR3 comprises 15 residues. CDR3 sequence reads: CASSQVLGVWYEQYF. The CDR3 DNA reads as TGCGCCAGCAGCCAAGTATTAGGGGTATGGTACGAGCAGTACTTC.

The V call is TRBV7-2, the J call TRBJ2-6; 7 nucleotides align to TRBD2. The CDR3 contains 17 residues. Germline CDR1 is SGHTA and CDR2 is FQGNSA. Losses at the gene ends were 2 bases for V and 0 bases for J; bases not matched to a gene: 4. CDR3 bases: TGTGCCAGCAGCTTAACGGGGGGTACCTCTGGGGCCAACGTCCTGACTTTC. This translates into CASSLTGGTSGANVLTF.

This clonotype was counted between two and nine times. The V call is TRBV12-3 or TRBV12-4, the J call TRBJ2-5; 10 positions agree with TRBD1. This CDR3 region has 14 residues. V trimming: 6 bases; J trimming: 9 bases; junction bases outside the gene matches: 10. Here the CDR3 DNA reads TGTGCCAGCAGCCCTGGGACAGGGGCTTGGGCCCAGTACTTC. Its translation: CASSPGTGAWAQYF.

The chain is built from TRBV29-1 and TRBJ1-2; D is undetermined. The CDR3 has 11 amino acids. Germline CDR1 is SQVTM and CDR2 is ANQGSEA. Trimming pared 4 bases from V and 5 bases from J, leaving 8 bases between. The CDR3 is CSVVAVYGYTF. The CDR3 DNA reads TGCAGCGTTGTGGCCGTTTATGGCTACACCTTC.

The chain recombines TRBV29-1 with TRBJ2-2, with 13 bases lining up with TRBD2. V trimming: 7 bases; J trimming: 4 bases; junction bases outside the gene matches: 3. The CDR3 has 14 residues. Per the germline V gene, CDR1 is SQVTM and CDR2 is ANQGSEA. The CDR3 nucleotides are TGCAGCGGAGGACTAGCGGGGGTCACCGGGGAGCTGTTTTTT. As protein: CSGGLAGVTGELFF.